Each of the 3 T cell receptor beta chains below was sequenced from the same sample in a study of blood T cells in healthy people across ages. Alongside a J-beta primer mix, a sample-barcoded 5' primer served in a second PCR lasting roughly 7 to 11 cycles. MiXCR, applied by TCRdb to the 5' RACE reads, yields one record per CDR3 protein. Counted here are over a million distinct CDR3 sequences, approximately 60% occurring once; the ten biggest clones make up about 6.3%. Material: blood. Receptor source: a young man in good health.

The J gene is TRBJ2-1, the V gene TRBV20-1; TRBD2 matches 14 bases. This CDR3 is built from 18 residues. Losses at the gene ends were 5 bases for V and 4 bases for J; bases not matched to a gene: 13. The germline V gene encodes CDR1 DFQATT and CDR2 SNEGSKA (reference sequence). This CDR3 reads CSAVPGLAGVNVYNEQFF. The CDR3 DNA reads TGCAGTGCTGTACCGGGACTAGCGGGAGTAAATGTTTACAATGAGCAGTTCTTC.

This clonotype was counted between two and nine times. The chain combines TRBV6-6 with TRBJ2-7, with TRBD1 matching 8 bases. Germline V gene lookup returns CDR1 MNHNY and CDR2 SVGAGI (reference sequence). Trimming at V came to 6 bases and at J to 3 bases, leaving 4 bases not matched to a gene. The CDR3 is 13 residues long. In DNA, the CDR3 is TGTGCCAGCAGCGCCGGGACAGGCTACGAGCAGTACTTC. It codes for CASSAGTGYEQYF.

The genes are TRBV29-1 and TRBJ2-7, with D perhaps matching TRBD1 (5 bases). The CDR3 totals 12 residues. Germline CDR1 SQVTM, CDR2 ANQGSEA. V lost 5 bases to trimming and J lost 1 base, with 9 bases between them. The CDR3 DNA is TGCAGCGTTCTAGGGGATTCCTACGAGCAGTACTTC. Translated: CSVLGDSYEQYF.